The next 23 T cell receptor beta chains were all read from a single sample in a study of blood T cell repertoires in COVID-19. The table came from immunoSEQ multiplex PCR; TCRdb's copy has only in-frame clones and leaves some out. Of under 85,000 clones listed, 65% to 90% are singletons. The sequenced material came from peripheral blood. These TCRs come from a man younger than 45 with COVID-19, enrolled during active disease.

The count of this clone is one. The chain carries TRBV7-2 and TRBJ2-7, with 9 bases lining up with TRBD2. The CDR3 runs 15 residues. V shed 1 base and J 1 base; nucleotides not matched to a gene: 2. The germline gives CDR1 SGHTA, CDR2 FQGNSA. The CDR3 protein is CASSLGTSVSYEQYF. In nucleotides, the CDR3 is TGTGCCAGCAGCTTAGGGACTAGCGTATCCTACGAGCAGTACTTC.

This sequence joins TRBV4-2 and TRBJ2-3; 7 bases match TRBD2. This CDR3 has 17 amino acids. Germline V gives CDR1 LGHNA, CDR2 YNFKEQ. After removal of 2 bases from V and 0 bases from J, the junction contained 8 bases not matched to a gene. The CDR3 DNA follows: TGTGCCAGCAGCCAACTCAGCGGGACCCTTAGCACAGATACGCAGTATTTT. Amino acids: CASSQLSGTLSTDTQYF.

J is TRBJ2-7 and V is TRBV3-1 (or the pseudogene TRBV3-2); 10 positions match TRBD2. Germline assignment: CDR1 LGHDT and CDR2 YNNKEL (reference sequence). V trimming: 0 bases; J trimming: 7 bases; junction bases outside the gene matches: 12. This CDR3 is built from 17 residues. CDR3 amino acids: CASSQDGASGRVGEQYF. Written as DNA, the CDR3 is TGTGCCAGCAGCCAAGATGGGGCTAGCGGGAGAGTTGGGGAGCAGTACTTC.

The chain links TRBV27 to TRBJ2-3; 8 bases fit TRBD2. Germline V gives CDR1 MNHEY, CDR2 SMNVEV (reference sequence). Germline trimming cut 3 bases from V and 6 bases from J; bases unmatched to any gene: 11. This CDR3 has 16 residues. CDR3 DNA: TGTGCCAGCAGTTTGGTTAGCGGGACTGTTGAGGATACGCAGTATTTT. Its protein is CASSLVSGTVEDTQYF.

J is TRBJ2-3 and V is TRBV15, with D hard to call. Germline V gene lookup returns CDR1 LNHNV and CDR2 YYDKDF (reference sequence). The length of the CDR3 is 15 residues. V lost 0 bases to trimming and J lost 3 bases, with 10 bases between them. CDR3 DNA: TGTGCCACCAGCAGAGATATGATCCAGACAGATACGCAGTATTTT. It translates to CATSRDMIQTDTQYF. Using reference TRBV15 and TRBJ2-3 for the parts outside the CDR3, the full variable domain is DAMVIQNPRYQVTQFGKPVTLSCSQTLNHNVMYWYQQKSSQAPKLLFHYYDKDFNNEADTPDNFQSRRPNTSFCFLDIRSPGLGDTAMYLCATSRDMIQTDTQYFGPGTRLTVL.

This chain connects TRBV9 to TRBJ2-2; 8 bases align to TRBD2. Germline V gives CDR1 SGDLS, CDR2 YYNGEE. Unmatched junction bases numbered 12, after V lost 5 bases and J lost 0 bases. CDR3 length: 18 amino acids. CDR3 protein: CASRGTGGNLSNTGELFF. The CDR3 nucleotides read TGTGCCAGCAGAGGAACGGGGGGGAATTTATCGAACACCGGGGAGCTGTTTTTT. Combining the CDR3 with reference TRBV9 and TRBJ2-2 gives the whole variable domain DSGVTQTPKHLITATGQRVTLRCSPRSGDLSVYWYQQSLDQGLQFLIQYYNGEERAKGNILERFSAQQFPDLHSELNLSSLELGDSALYFCASRGTGGNLSNTGELFFGEGSRLTVL.

V usage is TRBV6-5 and J usage is TRBJ1-2; D gene unclear. The CDR3 consists of 15 residues. The V end lost 0 bases, the J end lost 7 bases, and 15 bases lay between the germline ends. Germline CDR1 reads MNHEY; CDR2 reads SVGAGI. The CDR3 bases are TGTGCCAGCAGTTACTCGATGCGAGGGCAAGTTGGCTACACCTTC. The encoded protein is CASSYSMRGQVGYTF.

This chain joins TRBV19 and TRBJ2-1; weak D call: TRBD2 (6 bases). Germline V CDR1 and CDR2: LNHDA, SQIVND (reference sequence). Trimming cost V 5 bases and J 4 bases, with 21 bases left between them. The CDR3 contains 17 residues. In nucleotides, the CDR3 is TGTGCCAGTAGTGCGGGACTGGGGGAACACAAATACAATGAGCAGTTCTTC. It codes for CASSAGLGEHKYNEQFF.

V usage is TRBV30 and J usage is TRBJ2-5; D remains unclear. There are 12 residues in the CDR3. Germline CDR1 reads GTSNPN; CDR2 reads SVGIG (reference sequence). Trimming left V 3 bases short and J 5 bases short, with 10 bases between. This CDR3 reads CAWRDTGETQYF. The CDR3 DNA sequence: TGTGCCTGGAGAGACACTGGGGAGACCCAGTACTTC.

Of note for this clone: This may be a read error, as it is one base from a much larger clone. This sequence joins TRBV6-1 and TRBJ2-1; 10 bases fit TRBD1. The J segment lost 3 bases and the V segment lost 1 base, leaving 0 bases of the junction unmatched. The CDR3 contains 15 residues. Germline loops: CDR1 MNHNS, CDR2 SASEGT. CDR3 nucleotides: TGTGCCAGCAGTGAAGGGACAGGGGGCTACAATGAGCAGTTCTTC. Translating gives CASSEGTGGYNEQFF.

The chain uses TRBV7-9 and TRBJ2-3, with D possibly TRBD1 on 5 matching bases. Germline V CDR1 and CDR2: SEHNR, FQNEAQ (reference sequence). This CDR3 is 13 amino acids long. V gave up 1 base and J gave up 4 bases, with 6 bases separating them. The DNA of the CDR3 is TGTGCCAGCAGCTTAGGGGGCCCAGATACGCAGTATTTT. It codes for CASSLGGPDTQYF.

The rearrangement uses TRBV20-1 and TRBJ2-7, with 7 bases identical to TRBD2. The CDR3 spans 13 residues. Germline V gene data show CDR1 as DFQATT and CDR2 as SNEGSKA (reference sequence). After removal of 3 bases from V and 7 bases from J, the junction contained 9 bases not matched to a gene. CDR3 sequence (DNA): TGCAGTGCTAGTTGGGGACTATCGCTGGAGCAGTACTTC. Its translation is CSASWGLSLEQYF.

The chain employs TRBV2 and TRBJ2-1; possible D gene TRBD2, 6 bases. This CDR3 region has 11 residues. The germline V and J ends were trimmed by 3 bases and 10 bases, with 7 bases remaining between them. The V gene's germline CDR1 is SNHLY and CDR2 FYNNEI. The CDR3 loop is CASSDGGEQFF. CDR3 sequence (DNA): TGTGCCAGCAGTGACGGAGGGGAGCAGTTCTTC.

The rearrangement joins TRBV28 to TRBJ2-7; 8 bases fit TRBD2. There are 13 residues in the CDR3. The V gene end was trimmed by 7 bases and the J gene end by 4 bases; junction bases not matched to a gene: 6. CDR1 is MDHEN, CDR2 SYDVKM, per germline. Written as DNA, the CDR3 is TGTGCCAGCAACCCTAGCGGGCGGTACGAGCAGTACTTC. Translation gives CASNPSGRYEQYF.

The chain combines TRBV27 with TRBJ2-1; 9 bases line up with TRBD2. CDR1 is MNHEY and CDR2 is SMNVEV in the germline V gene (reference sequence). The CDR3 is 15 amino acids. V gave up 2 bases and J gave up 7 bases; unmatched junction bases: 6. CDR3 DNA: TGTGCCAGCAGTTTAAGACTAGCGGTAGGGAATGAGCAGTTCTTC. Protein product: CASSLRLAVGNEQFF.

This clone was counted a few times. The chain has TRBV18 and TRBJ1-2, with D perhaps TRBD1 (6 bases). The V gene's germline CDR1 is KGHSH and CDR2 LQKENI. The CDR3 consists of 18 residues. Trimming removed 4 bases at V and 0 bases at J, with 21 bases between. This CDR3 is CASSLTRTQGLANYGYTF. In nucleotides, the CDR3 is TGTGCCAGCTCACTCACACGGACACAGGGATTAGCTAACTATGGCTACACCTTC.

This chain joins TRBV6-5 and TRBJ1-2; D unresolved. The CDR3 extends over 14 amino acids. Germline V gene lookup returns CDR1 MNHEY and CDR2 SVGAGI. V was cut by 0 bases and J by 5 bases, with 10 bases left in between. This CDR3 is CASSYSPVLYGYTF. The CDR3 bases are TGTGCCAGCAGTTACTCCCCGGTTCTGTATGGCTACACCTTC.

The chain links TRBV27 to TRBJ2-7, with D possibly being TRBD1 (6 bases). The germline V and J ends were trimmed by 6 bases and 1 base, with 13 bases remaining between them. The CDR3 is 14 amino acids. Per the germline V gene, CDR1 is MNHEY and CDR2 is SMNVEV (reference sequence). CDR3 protein: CASRYRDTSYEQYF. The CDR3 DNA follows: TGTGCCAGCAGGTACCGGGACACATCCTACGAGCAGTACTTC.

The chain employs TRBV6-2 or TRBV6-3 and TRBJ2-7; the D is unclear. Germline CDR1 and CDR2: MNHEY and SVGEGT. This CDR3 has 12 amino acids. V lost 0 bases, J lost 9 bases, and 9 bases lay in between. The CDR3 is CASSYSVTRQYF. The CDR3 DNA reads as TGTGCCAGCAGTTACTCGGTGACAAGGCAGTACTTC.

The chain has TRBV12-5 and TRBJ2-3, with a possible D match to TRBD2 (6 bases). The CDR3 totals 15 residues. V gave up 5 bases and J gave up 14 bases, with 26 bases separating them. Per germline, CDR1 LGHNT and CDR2 FRNRAP. The CDR3 loop reads CASGPDVDYRSKRYF. The CDR3 nucleotides are TGTGCTAGTGGTCCGGACGTGGACTACCGTTCCAAGCGGTATTTT.

The V gene is TRBV7-8, the J gene TRBJ2-2; D gene unclear. The CDR3 spans 12 residues. Looked up from germline, CDR1 is SGHVS and CDR2 is FQNEAQ. V lost 5 bases to trimming and J lost 3 bases, with 4 bases between them. The CDR3 protein is CASSPDTGELFF. For the CDR3, the DNA is TGTGCCAGCAGCCCGGACACCGGGGAGCTGTTTTTT.

As DNA, the CDR3 is TGTGCCAGCAGTGAATTTGTGGGAGAGGGGGCAGAGACCCAGTACTTC. It specifies CASSEFVGEGAETQYF. The genes are TRBV6-1 and TRBJ2-5, with 7 bases fitting TRBD1. Germline CDR1 reads MNHNS; CDR2 reads SASEGT. The CDR3 runs 16 residues. V gave up 2 bases and J gave up 4 bases; unmatched junction bases: 10.

The chain has TRBV7-2 and TRBJ2-3, with TRBD2 identical over 9 bases. This CDR3 contains 16 residues. V dropped 1 base and J dropped 8; count of bases not matched to a gene: 10. Germline CDR1 is SGHTA and CDR2 is FQGNSA. The CDR3 reads CASSLVMASGKATQYF. The CDR3, as DNA: TGTGCCAGCAGCTTAGTTATGGCTAGCGGGAAGGCTACGCAGTATTTT.